The next 10 T cell receptor beta chains were all read from a single sample in a study of blood T cell repertoires in COVID-19. Profiling relied on immunoSEQ multiplex PCR, and the TCRdb table lists in-frame clones only, not all of them. The sample consists of approximately 120,000 clones, roughly 85% of them appearing once. The sequenced sample was peripheral blood. These receptors were taken from a woman older than 75 with COVID-19, enrolled during active disease.

The chain carries TRBV14 and TRBJ2-7; TRBD2 matches 7 bases. The CDR3 is made up of 15 amino acids. The germline V gene encodes CDR1 SGHDN and CDR2 FVKESK. V was pared by 4 bases and J by 3 bases, with 9 bases of the junction left unmatched. As DNA, the CDR3 is TGTGCCAGCAGCCGGTCGGGACTACCGGTCTACGAGCAGTACTTC. It encodes CASSRSGLPVYEQYF.

V and J are TRBV7-2 and TRBJ2-2; 7 nucleotides align to TRBD1. From germline, CDR1 is SGHTA and CDR2 FQGNSA. CDR3 length: 16 amino acids. V trimming: 5 bases; J trimming: 7 bases; junction bases outside the gene matches: 13. The CDR3 coding sequence is TGTGCCAGCAGCCTGACAGGGCTTACAATGATCGGGGAGCTGTTTTTT. Amino acids: CASSLTGLTMIGELFF.

The J gene is TRBJ1-4, the V gene TRBV7-2, with a weak D call TRBD1 (5 bases). Deletions cut 1 base from V and 3 bases from J, with 9 bases between. Germline assignment: CDR1 SGHTA and CDR2 FQGNSA. The CDR3 contains 15 residues. The CDR3 DNA reads TGTGCCAGCAGCTTAGGCGGGGCGGCTAATGAAAAACTGTTTTTT. Translated, it gives CASSLGGAANEKLFF.

The chain employs TRBV9 and TRBJ2-3; 9 bases are a match to TRBD2. CDR3 length equals 18 residues. Germline CDR1 is SGDLS and CDR2 is YYNGEE. V was clipped by 0 bases and J by 1 base; unmatched bases: 9. The CDR3 is CASSVGIAGVGGTDTQYF. The CDR3 DNA sequence: TGTGCCAGCAGCGTAGGCATAGCGGGAGTTGGCGGCACAGATACGCAGTATTTT.

J is TRBJ2-5 and V is TRBV27; D ambiguous. The ends were cut back, 5 bases at V and 1 base at J, with 11 bases in the middle. Germline CDR1 reads MNHEY; CDR2 reads SMNVEV (reference sequence). There are 14 residues in the CDR3. CDR3 in amino acids: CASSRLDSQETQYF. The CDR3 DNA follows: TGTGCCAGCAGTCGCCTCGACTCCCAAGAGACCCAGTACTTC.

The table lists this clone with a few counts. The V and J genes are TRBV19 and TRBJ1-1; D ambiguous. Trimming removed 6 bases at V and 3 bases at J, with 8 bases between. The V gene's germline CDR1 is LNHDA and CDR2 SQIVND (reference sequence). This CDR3 has 12 residues. CDR3: CASRHGDTEAFF. CDR3 coding DNA: TGTGCCAGTAGGCACGGAGACACTGAAGCTTTCTTT.

The chain links TRBV4-2 to TRBJ2-7, with 9 bases fitting TRBD2. V lost 4 bases to trimming and J lost 2 bases; unmatched junction nucleotides: 6. CDR3 length: 15 residues. The germline V gene encodes CDR1 LGHNA and CDR2 YNFKEQ. CDR3: CASSPSTSGAYEQYF. The CDR3, as DNA: TGTGCCAGCAGCCCATCGACTAGCGGAGCCTACGAGCAGTACTTC.

CDR3 protein: CASTGEGLAVSEQYF. CDR3 coding DNA: TGTGCCAGCACAGGGGAAGGACTAGCAGTTTCCGAGCAGTACTTC. This chain joins TRBV2 and TRBJ2-7; 8 positions agree with TRBD2. This CDR3 is built from 15 residues. Germline loops: CDR1 SNHLY, CDR2 FYNNEI. Germline trimming cut 7 bases from V and 6 bases from J; bases unmatched to any gene: 14.

This clone appeared once. This chain uses TRBV24-1 with TRBJ1-1; weak D call: TRBD1 (5 bases). CDR3 size: 13 residues. The germline V gene encodes CDR1 KGHDR and CDR2 SFDVKD. V was clipped by 5 bases and J by 5 bases, with 11 bases between them. CDR3 DNA: TGTGCCACCAGTGGTTCGGGGACTACTGAAGCTTTCTTT. Protein product: CATSGSGTTEAFF.

V and J are TRBV9 and TRBJ2-7, with 7 nucleotides matching TRBD2. Looked up from germline, CDR1 is SGDLS and CDR2 is YYNGEE. Trimming took 2 bases from V and 4 from J; bases not matched to a gene: 9. This CDR3 contains 15 residues. The DNA for the CDR3 is TGTGCCAGCAGCGTCTCCCCTACTAGCGAGTACGAGCAGTACTTC. It is translated as CASSVSPTSEYEQYF.